This T cell receptor (beta chain) emerged from a study of blood T cells in healthy people across ages. Study-wide points: The lack of PBMC sorting stopped any conclusive naive versus antigen-experienced comparison.

Alongside a J-beta primer mix, a sample-barcoded 5' primer served in a second PCR lasting roughly 6 to 11 cycles. Each cDNA was tagged by a template-switch adaptor containing 12 random nucleotides. TCRdb re-analysed the 5' RACE reads in MiXCR, keeping a single row per CDR3 protein. This repertoire shows roughly 790,000 distinct CDR3 sequences, 40% to 45% found once; its top ten account for 20% to 25%. J gave up 7 bases and V 6 bases, and 12 bases lay outside the gene matches. CDR3 length equals 16 residues. CDR1 and CDR2 from the germline V gene are LGHNA and YNFKEQ. Of note for this clonotype: The antigen is not known.

The sequencing input was blood. This chain connects TRBV4-2 to TRBJ1-4; 9 positions agree with TRBD1. The receptor was derived from a woman in her fifties or sixties in good health. The CDR3 sequence: CASRHAQGQGSEKLFF. CDR3 DNA sequence: TGTGCCAGCAGACACGCCCAGGGACAGGGAAGTGAAAAACTGTTTTTT.